This T cell receptor (beta chain) originates from a study of identical twins. The CDR3 runs 15 residues. V was cut by 1 base and J by 0 bases, with 7 bases left in between. Looked up from germline, CDR1 is MGHDK and CDR2 is SYGVNS. In its sample, this clonotype was seen a few times. MiXCR was run by TCRdb on the 5' RACE reads, yielding one entry per CDR3 protein. The table includes about 700,000 distinct CDR3 sequences, over 8.5% detected once. These data also formed part of another study, on yellow fever vaccine responses in identical twins.

The chain uses TRBV25-1 and TRBJ2-1; D gene unclear. The clonotype comes from a woman in her late teens or twenties in good health. Source material: PBMCs. The CDR3 coding sequence is TGTGCCAGCAGTGAATCTTCGGCCTCCTACAATGAGCAGTTCTTC. This codes for CASSESSASYNEQFF.